One and the same sample provided the 31 T cell receptor beta chains below, sequenced in a study of human T cells and chemical hapten exposure. TCRdb ran MiXCR on the RACE reads and lists one entry per CDR3 protein. The sample shows hundreds of thousands of distinct CDR3 sequences, over 6% of them seen only once. The time point here: patch test 2, 6 weeks after DPC sensitization. Regarding treatment: therapeutic diphenylcyclopropenone sensitization with weekly scalp DPC. This material consisted of whole blood, taken in connection with sensitization to the hapten diphenylcyclopropenone (DPC). The receptors here all came from a woman aged 18-29 years with alopecia areata. Some clones in this sample may be carry-over from other donors' samples.

The chain employs TRBV5-4 and TRBJ2-7, with 11 bases matching TRBD2. Germline V gene sequence: CDR1 SGHNT, CDR2 YYREEE (reference sequence). With V trimmed by 4 bases and J by 6 bases, 12 bases remained unmatched. This CDR3 has 16 residues. CDR3 in amino acids: CASSRVSGGASGEQYF. The DNA of the CDR3 is TGTGCCAGCAGCAGGGTTAGCGGGGGGGCATCGGGCGAGCAGTACTTC.

Ten or more counts support this clonotype. The chain couples TRBV6-2 or TRBV6-3 to TRBJ1-1; D gene unclear. V shed 6 bases and J shed 1 base, with 12 bases lying between them. CDR1 is MNHEY and CDR2 is SVGEGT in the germline V gene. This CDR3 region has 14 residues. The CDR3 spells CASRYLTGNTEAFF. The CDR3 DNA follows: TGTGCCAGCAGGTATCTAACCGGGAACACTGAAGCTTTCTTT.

In its sample, this clonotype was seen a few times. This chain connects TRBV7-2 to TRBJ2-1; 8 nucleotides match TRBD2. CDR3 length: 19 residues. From germline, CDR1 is SGHTA and CDR2 FQGNSA. Trimming removed 2 bases from V and 0 bases from J; junction bases left unmatched: 12. CDR3 loop: CASSLSAGGSSSSYNEQFF. The CDR3 DNA follows: TGTGCCAGCAGCTTAAGCGCGGGGGGCTCATCGAGCTCCTACAATGAGCAGTTCTTC.

J is TRBJ1-2 and V is TRBV19; D call uncertain. The germline gives CDR1 LNHDA, CDR2 SQIVND (reference sequence). The CDR3 loop spans 14 amino acids. The V end lost 2 bases, the J end lost 2 bases, and 9 bases lay between the germline ends. In DNA form, the CDR3 reads TGTGCCAGTAGTATAAACTGGCAGAACTATGGCTACACCTTC. It translates to CASSINWQNYGYTF.

This clonotype was seen ten or more times. J is TRBJ1-2 and V is TRBV6-1; D is possibly TRBD1 (6 bases). The CDR3 length is 14 residues. Trimming took 2 bases from V and 8 from J, leaving 15 bases between them. Germline V gives CDR1 MNHNS, CDR2 SASEGT. The CDR3 reads CASSEWGGARGYTF. The CDR3 DNA follows: TGTGCCAGCAGTGAATGGGGGGGGGCGCGAGGCTACACCTTC.

V and J are TRBV24-1 and TRBJ2-1, with 11 positions matching TRBD1. The germline CDR1 and CDR2 sequences are KGHDR and SFDVKD. CDR3 length equals 15 residues. The ends lost 3 bases at V and 6 bases at J; junction bases unmatched: 3. CDR3 DNA: TGTGCCACCAGTGATGTGGACAGGGGGCCCAATGAGCAGTTCTTC. Amino acids: CATSDVDRGPNEQFF.

In its sample, this clonotype was seen a few times. The CDR3, as DNA: TGTGCCAGCAGACGGACTAGCGGAGGACAAGAGACCCAGTACTTC. Translating it yields CASRRTSGGQETQYF. The rearrangement uses TRBV28 and TRBJ2-5; the match to TRBD2 covers 10 bases. This CDR3 contains 15 residues. Trimming took 6 bases from V and 2 from J; bases not matched to a gene: 6. The germline gives CDR1 MDHEN, CDR2 SYDVKM.

This clonotype was recorded once. A read error is possible here, since a much larger clone lies one base away. The rearrangement joins TRBV12-3 or TRBV12-4 to TRBJ1-1; D gene unclear. The CDR3 consists of 15 residues. Here the CDR3 DNA reads TGTGCCAGCACTTTCAGAGACGTTAGGAACTCTGAAGCTTTCTTT. It codes for CASTFRDVRNSEAFF.

This clonotype has just a few counts. CDR3 DNA sequence: TGTGCCAGCAGTTCCCTCGGGGGGGGCGGGGTCACAGATACGCAGTATTTT. It yields the protein CASSSLGGGGVTDTQYF. J is TRBJ2-3 and V is TRBV12-3 or TRBV12-4; the match to TRBD2 covers 8 bases. Germline trimming cut 4 bases from V and 2 bases from J; bases unmatched to any gene: 11. CDR3 length: 17 residues.

The sample holds a few counts of this clonotype. The V gene is TRBV14, the J gene TRBJ2-3; D remains unclear. Trimming removed 2 bases from V and 4 bases from J, with 4 bases in between. The CDR3 runs 12 residues. CDR1 is SGHDN, CDR2 FVKESK, per germline. The CDR3 DNA is TGTGCCAGCAGCCAACAACCAGATACGCAGTATTTT. This codes for CASSQQPDTQYF. Supplemented by reference TRBV14 and TRBJ2-3, the full variable domain reads EAGVTQFPSHSVIEKGQTVTLRCDPISGHDNLYWYRRVMGKEIKFLLHFVKESKQDESGMPNNRFLAERTGGTYSTLKVQPAELEDSGVYFCASSQQPDTQYFGPGTRLTVL.

This clonotype was detected a few times. The chain is built from TRBV20-1 and TRBJ1-2, with 8 bases that match TRBD1. J gave up 4 bases and V 6 bases, and 10 bases lay outside the gene matches. Per the germline V gene, CDR1 is DFQATT and CDR2 is SNEGSKA (reference sequence). The CDR3 covers 14 residues. The CDR3 sequence: CSARGTGGGYGYTF. The CDR3 nucleotides are TGCAGTGCCCGGGGGACAGGCGGAGGCTATGGCTACACCTTC.

The rearrangement links TRBV12-3 or TRBV12-4 to TRBJ1-5; 8 bases align to TRBD1. V trimming: 6 bases; J trimming: 1 base; junction bases outside the gene matches: 17. This CDR3 spans 19 amino acids. This CDR3 reads CASSVGAGQGGRSNQPQHF. Here the CDR3 DNA reads TGTGCCAGCAGCGTCGGGGCAGGACAGGGAGGAAGGAGCAATCAGCCCCAGCATTTT.

This clonotype was seen a few times. The chain employs TRBV12-3 or TRBV12-4 and TRBJ1-1, with D unclear. Between the trimmed V and J ends, which lost 5 bases and 1 base, there was a span of 8 bases. The CDR3 covers 13 residues. The CDR3 sequence is CASSAKRNTEAFF. The CDR3 coding sequence is TGTGCCAGCAGTGCCAAGAGGAACACTGAAGCTTTCTTT.

The V call is TRBV20-1, the J call TRBJ2-7; the match to TRBD2 covers 7 bases. The germline CDR1 and CDR2 sequences are DFQATT and SNEGSKA (reference sequence). The CDR3 has 14 residues. The J segment lost 2 bases and the V segment lost 5 bases, leaving 9 bases of the junction unmatched. In DNA form, the CDR3 reads TGCAGTGCTTTAACCGGGACTACTGCCTACGAGCAGTACTTC. This sequence encodes CSALTGTTAYEQYF.

This clonotype was found many times. V and J are TRBV29-1 and TRBJ1-5; D gene uncertain. This CDR3 region has 12 residues. The germline V gene encodes CDR1 SQVTM and CDR2 ANQGSEA. Trimming took 3 bases from V and 11 from J, leaving 14 bases between them. The CDR3 sequence: CSVDEGGSTQHF. The CDR3 DNA sequence: TGCAGCGTTGATGAGGGAGGCTCGACCCAGCATTTT.

The V gene is TRBV23-1, the J gene TRBJ2-1; the D gene is possibly TRBD2 (6 bases). TRBV23-1 is assigned to the ORF class and has an uncertain function. The CDR3 length is 24 residues. V lost 6 bases, J lost 3 bases, and 42 bases lay in between. The CDR3 here is CASRRRASRWGLRDFKSGYNEQFF. Here the CDR3 DNA reads TGCGCCAGCAGACGCAGGGCCTCCCGATGGGGCCTTAGGGACTTTAAATCGGGCTACAATGAGCAGTTCTTC.

J is TRBJ2-7 and V is TRBV12-3 or TRBV12-4; D is tentatively TRBD1 or TRBD2 (5 bases each). The CDR3 loop spans 18 amino acids. Trimming cost V 5 bases and J 3 bases, with 26 bases left between them. The CDR3 protein is CASSPRPGPPSEIYEQYF. CDR3 in DNA: TGTGCCAGCAGTCCTCGACCGGGACCCCCCTCGGAAATCTACGAGCAGTACTTC.

This rearrangement joins TRBV20-1 to TRBJ2-7; 9 bases match TRBD1. This CDR3 is built from 15 residues. Germline V CDR1 and CDR2: DFQATT, SNEGSKA (reference sequence). V was pared by 1 base and J by 2 bases, with 6 bases of the junction left unmatched. The CDR3 loop reads CSARANRGLTYEQYF. The CDR3 region has the DNA TGCAGTGCTAGAGCCAACAGGGGGCTGACCTACGAGCAGTACTTC.

This clonotype was found a few times. This chain links TRBV7-2 with TRBJ1-2; TRBD1 agrees at 7 bases. The CDR3 has 17 residues. The germline V gene encodes CDR1 SGHTA and CDR2 FQGNSA. V lost 5 bases, J lost 2 bases, and 14 bases stayed unmatched. CDR3 in amino acids: CASSPRQGRGLNYGYTF. Here the CDR3 DNA reads TGTGCCAGCAGCCCTCGACAGGGCCGAGGACTAAACTATGGCTACACCTTC.

This clonotype was seen ten or more times. The chain employs TRBV5-1 and TRBJ2-3; tentatively, D is TRBD1 or TRBD2 (6 bases each). There are 13 residues in the CDR3. V lost 5 bases, J lost 4 bases, and 11 bases lay in between. In germline, CDR1 is SGHRS, CDR2 YFSETQ. The CDR3 reads CASSPGEADTQYF. CDR3 coding DNA: TGCGCCAGCAGTCCAGGGGAGGCAGATACGCAGTATTTT.

This clonotype was seen ten or more times. The chain is built from TRBV20-1 and TRBJ1-6; a possible D gene is TRBD1 (6 bases). Germline loops: CDR1 DFQATT, CDR2 SNEGSKA (reference sequence). V was trimmed by 3 bases and J by 6 bases, leaving 12 bases between them. CDR3 length: 14 amino acids. CDR3 in amino acids: CSARRGAANSPLHF. In DNA, the CDR3 is TGCAGTGCTAGGCGGGGGGCAGCTAATTCACCCCTCCACTTT.

This clonotype occurred a few times. CDR3 nucleotide sequence: TGTGCCAGCAGCTTAAGTCTCAGGTCTCCTGAAGCTTTCTTT. Protein sequence: CASSLSLRSPEAFF. The chain carries TRBV11-3 and TRBJ1-1, with D uncertain. The CDR3 is 14 amino acids. CDR1 and CDR2 from the germline V gene are SGHNT and YENEEA. The V gene lost 2 bases and the J gene lost 6 bases, with 13 bases spanning the gap.

This clonotype appeared a few times. Germline and junction disagree at one end, which may indicate a read error. The rearrangement joins TRBV3-1 to TRBJ1-4, with no clear D. The CDR3 is made up of 11 amino acids. The germline CDR1 and CDR2 sequences are LGHDT and YNNKEL (reference sequence). CDR3 residues: CASSQDRRAVF. DNA of the CDR3: TGTGCCAGCAGCCAAGATCGAAGGGCCGTTTTT.

This clonotype turned up a few times. The chain has TRBV28 and TRBJ1-2; tentative D call: TRBD1 (5 bases). The CDR3 is 13 amino acids. Germline values: CDR1 MDHEN, CDR2 SYDVKM. The V gene lost 3 bases and the J gene lost 8 bases, with 13 bases spanning the gap. CDR3 loop: CASSLVGARGYTF. The DNA of the CDR3 is TGTGCCAGCAGTTTGGTCGGGGCCCGGGGCTACACCTTC.

This clonotype was picked up one time. The V gene is TRBV6-5, the J gene TRBJ2-7; 7 bases fit TRBD2. V lost 6 bases to trimming and J lost 2 bases; unmatched junction nucleotides: 7. There are 14 residues in the CDR3. Germline loops: CDR1 MNHEY, CDR2 SVGAGI. The CDR3 DNA is TGTGCCAGCAGAGACGGGGGGTACACCTACGAGCAGTACTTC. Protein: CASRDGGYTYEQYF.

This clonotype appeared many times. The chain carries TRBV6-2 or TRBV6-3 and TRBJ1-5; the match to TRBD1 covers 7 bases. Germline assignment: CDR1 MNHEY and CDR2 SVGEGT. With V trimmed by 4 bases and J by 5 bases, 8 bases remained unmatched. The CDR3 runs 15 residues. The CDR3 nucleotides are TGTGCCAGCAGTTCAGACAGGGTCTTGGATCAGCCCCAGCATTTT. Its translation: CASSSDRVLDQPQHF.

This clonotype appeared many times. In DNA, the CDR3 is TGCGCCAGCAGCCAAGATCTCAGACTGAACACTGAAGCTTTCTTT. Translation gives CASSQDLRLNTEAFF. The chain is built from TRBV4-3 and TRBJ1-1; no firm D call. The CDR3 extends over 15 amino acids. Germline V gene sequence: CDR1 LGHNA, CDR2 YSLEER. With 0 bases removed from V and 0 bases from J, the gap between germline ends came to 8 bases.

In its sample, this clonotype was seen a few times. This rearrangement joins TRBV6-5 to TRBJ2-3; 9 positions match TRBD1. Germline loops: CDR1 MNHEY, CDR2 SVGAGI. V lost 4 bases to trimming and J lost 3 bases; unmatched junction nucleotides: 5. The CDR3 covers 15 residues. CDR3 sequence: CASSSPGQGTDTQYF. The CDR3 DNA follows: TGTGCCAGCAGTTCCCCCGGACAGGGGACAGATACGCAGTATTTT.

Many counts were recorded for this clonotype. V gene TRBV10-3 combines with J gene TRBJ2-1; D possibly uses TRBD1 or TRBD2 (6 bases each). The CDR3 contains 14 residues. Germline V gene sequence: CDR1 ENHRY, CDR2 SYGVKD. The V end lost 7 bases, the J end lost 5 bases, and 15 bases lay between the germline ends. The CDR3 loop is CAITRQEGDNEQFF. DNA of the CDR3: TGTGCCATCACTCGACAGGAGGGGGACAATGAGCAGTTCTTC.

This clonotype was detected only a few times. The rearrangement joins TRBV5-5 to TRBJ1-5, with TRBD1 matching 9 bases. Germline trimming cut 4 bases from V and 3 bases from J; bases unmatched to any gene: 8. Germline CDR1 is SGHKS and CDR2 is YYEKEE (reference sequence). This CDR3 is built from 16 residues. For the CDR3, the DNA is TGTGCCAGCAGCATTGCCGGGACAGGGAACAATCAGCCCCAGCATTTT. It encodes CASSIAGTGNNQPQHF.

There are many counts of this clonotype. The CDR3: CASSFSGAADTQYF. DNA for the CDR3: TGTGCCAGCAGCTTTAGCGGGGCTGCAGATACGCAGTATTTT. The chain employs TRBV5-5 and TRBJ2-3; TRBD2 matches 8 bases. CDR1 SGHKS and CDR2 YYEKEE come from the germline V gene (reference sequence). The CDR3 contains 14 residues. V was pared by 2 bases and J by 4 bases, with 3 bases of the junction left unmatched. The entire variable domain, with the rest obtained from reference TRBV5-5 and TRBJ2-3, is as follows: DAGVTQSPTHLIKTRGQQVTLRCSPISGHKSVSWYQQVLGQGPQFIFQYYEKEERGRGNFPDRFSARQFPNYSSELNVNALLLGDSALYLCASSFSGAADTQYFGPGTRLTVL.